The TCR beta chain described here comes from a study of CD8+CD57+ T cells in acquired aplastic anemia. Study background: Sorted CD4+ and CD8+ cells gave a mean 3.2 ug DNA, range roughly 0.18 to 27.4 ug. There were roughly 11 million reads, on average, for CD4+ cells from healthy donors.

V was shortened by 5 bases and J by 4 bases, with 15 bases between the two germline ends. CDR1 is DFQATT and CDR2 is SNEGSKA in the germline V gene (reference sequence). The CDR3 extends over 13 amino acids. Whole-study results and caveats: The number of CD8+ CDR3 sequences shared by patients and controls was around 30.

For CDR3 and TCR beta VDJ profiling, genomic DNA was the template used. TCRdb re-called the reads with MiXCR, one entry per CDR3 protein. The table has some 47,000 distinct CDR3 sequences, roughly 69% seen once. On this clonotype itself: The target antigen is unknown.

Sequenced material: sorted CD4+, CD8+, or CD8+CD57+ T cells (not recorded which) from PBMCs. This chain connects TRBV20-1 to TRBJ2-7; tentatively, D is TRBD1 or TRBD2 (5 bases each). The sequence was obtained from a human donor in good health, serving as a control. The CDR3 DNA reads as TGCAGTGCTCCGGGACCAGGAGCTTACGAGCAGTACTTC. Encoded protein: CSAPGPGAYEQYF.